This TCR beta chain was sequenced in a study of CD8 T cells in ankylosing spondylitis. Study findings and constraints: Reported data indicate significant enrichment of disease-linked clones within matched ankylosing spondylitis synovial fluid. Earlier work had already found some motif variants in reactive arthritis synovial fluid and blood. For ankylosing spondylitis blood, a TCR beta motif of 8 or 9 highly homologous variants appeared characteristic.

In regard to this clonotype: What it binds is not known.

With 3 bases clipped from V and 7 bases from J, the junction kept 2 bases outside the gene matches. Germline V gives CDR1 SGHKS, CDR2 YYEKEE (reference sequence). The CDR3 runs 13 residues. TCR beta libraries were made by quantitative 5'-RACE with molecular barcodes. TCRdb independently ran MiXCR on the 5' RACE reads; one entry per CDR3 protein. The sample has a few hundred thousand distinct CDR3 sequences, less than 25% seen once. The receptor was isolated from a female donor with ankylosing spondylitis or in good health (not recorded which). Input material: blood, either unsorted or a sorted T cell fraction (not recorded which). This chain uses TRBV5-5 with TRBJ2-4, with 9 positions matching TRBD2. Here the CDR3 reads CASSSSGVNIQYF. The CDR3 DNA follows: TGTGCCAGCAGCTCTAGCGGGGTCAACATTCAGTACTTC.